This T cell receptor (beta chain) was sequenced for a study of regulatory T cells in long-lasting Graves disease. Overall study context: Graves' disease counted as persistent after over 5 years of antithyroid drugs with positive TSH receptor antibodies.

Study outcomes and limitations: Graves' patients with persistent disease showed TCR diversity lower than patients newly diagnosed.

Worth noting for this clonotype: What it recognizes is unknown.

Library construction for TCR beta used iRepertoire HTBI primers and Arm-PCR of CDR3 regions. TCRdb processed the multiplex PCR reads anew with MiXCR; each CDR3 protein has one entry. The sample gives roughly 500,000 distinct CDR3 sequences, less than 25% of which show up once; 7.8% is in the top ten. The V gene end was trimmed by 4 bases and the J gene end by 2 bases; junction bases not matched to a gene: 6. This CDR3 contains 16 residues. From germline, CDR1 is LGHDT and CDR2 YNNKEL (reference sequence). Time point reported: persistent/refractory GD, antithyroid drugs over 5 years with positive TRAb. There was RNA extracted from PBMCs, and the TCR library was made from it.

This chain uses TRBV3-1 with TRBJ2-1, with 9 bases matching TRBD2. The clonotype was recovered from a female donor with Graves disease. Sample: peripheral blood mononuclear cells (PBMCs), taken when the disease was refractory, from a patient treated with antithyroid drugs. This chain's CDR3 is CASSPTSGFTYNEQFF. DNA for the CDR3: TGTGCCAGCAGCCCCACTAGCGGGTTTACCTACAATGAGCAGTTCTTC.